Following are 19 T cell receptor beta chains from one sample sequenced in a study of response to subunit inactivated influenza vaccine. TCRdb re-derived calls from the RT-PCR reads in MiXCR, one entry per CDR3 protein. The profile shows some 600,000 distinct CDR3 sequences, 14% of them singletons. This specimen consisted of PBMCs from blood, obtained around two weeks before vaccination. These receptors came from a man aged 50 to 59 who received an inactivated influenza vaccine.

This clonotype was detected a few times. This chain joins TRBV29-1 and TRBJ2-3; 11 nucleotides line up with TRBD2. CDR1 SQVTM and CDR2 ANQGSEA come from the germline V gene. There are 15 residues in the CDR3. The junction had 10 bases not matched to a gene; V was cut back by 5 bases and J by 6 bases. The CDR3 DNA follows: TGCAGCGTTAGCCCCCTAGCGGGGGGCGGGGATACGCAGTATTTT. Its protein product is CSVSPLAGGGDTQYF.

J is TRBJ2-5 and V is TRBV6-5; 7 bases fit TRBD1. Germline trimming cut 0 bases from V and 5 bases from J; bases unmatched to any gene: 9. Germline lookup yields CDR1 MNHEY and CDR2 SVGAGI. The CDR3 has 16 residues. The chain's CDR3 is CASSYSNPTGKETQYF. In DNA, the CDR3 is TGTGCCAGCAGTTACTCCAACCCGACAGGGAAGGAGACCCAGTACTTC.

This clonotype came up many times. The V and J genes are TRBV12-3 or TRBV12-4 and TRBJ2-7; TRBD2 aligns across 8 bases. The CDR3 sequence is 15 residues long. The junction had 10 bases not matched to a gene; V was cut back by 7 bases and J by 2 bases. The CDR3 loop reads CASTRKGRGAYEQYF. CDR3 DNA sequence: TGTGCCAGCACCCGAAAGGGGCGGGGGGCCTACGAGCAGTACTTC.

This clonotype was detected a few times. The V call is TRBV7-2, the J call TRBJ2-7; 8 positions match TRBD1. CDR3 length equals 14 residues. The germline V gene encodes CDR1 SGHTA and CDR2 FQGNSA. Germline trimming cut 3 bases from V and 5 bases from J; bases unmatched to any gene: 6. The DNA of the CDR3 is TGTGCCAGCAGCTTGGACAGGGTGAACAACGAGCAGTACTTC. Amino acids: CASSLDRVNNEQYF.

The chain recombines TRBV20-1 with TRBJ1-2; D is possibly TRBD1 (5 bases). V was cut by 3 bases and J by 4 bases, with 9 bases left in between. CDR1 is DFQATT, CDR2 SNEGSKA, per germline (reference sequence). The CDR3 is made up of 12 amino acids. The CDR3 region has the DNA TGCAGTGCTAGCGACAGTACCTATGGCTACACCTTC. Its translation is CSASDSTYGYTF.

This clonotype showed up many times. The V gene is TRBV10-2, the J gene TRBJ2-1; 7 bases fit TRBD1. The CDR3 length is 14 residues. V trimming: 6 bases; J trimming: 1 base; junction bases outside the gene matches: 3. Germline values: CDR1 WSHSY, CDR2 SAAADI. CDR3 sequence: CASRNRGSYNEQFF. The CDR3, as DNA: TGCGCCAGCAGAAACAGGGGATCCTACAATGAGCAGTTCTTC.

This clonotype showed up many times. The chain recombines TRBV20-1 with TRBJ2-2, with D hard to call. Trimming left V 5 bases short and J 1 base short, with 11 bases between. The CDR3 runs 14 residues. Germline lookup yields CDR1 DFQATT and CDR2 SNEGSKA (reference sequence). CDR3 amino acids: CSAWVAGNTGELFF. The CDR3 DNA follows: TGCAGTGCTTGGGTGGCAGGGAACACCGGGGAGCTGTTTTTT.

J is TRBJ1-2 and V is TRBV7-6, with 10 bases fitting TRBD1. The CDR3 runs 14 residues. Germline CDR1 and CDR2: SGHVS and FNYEAQ. J lost 5 bases, V lost 4 bases, and 4 bases had no gene match. The CDR3 DNA reads as TGTGCCAGCAGCTCAGGGACAGGGGTGTATGGCTACACCTTC. It yields the protein CASSSGTGVYGYTF.

The J gene is TRBJ2-1, the V gene TRBV20-1; D might be TRBD1 (6 bases). CDR3 length: 14 amino acids. Germline V CDR1 and CDR2: DFQATT, SNEGSKA (reference sequence). Between the trimmed V and J ends, which lost 7 bases and 6 bases, there was a span of 19 bases. This CDR3 reads CSGKQGSGSNEQFF. The CDR3 region has the DNA TGCAGTGGAAAACAGGGATCGGGCAGCAATGAGCAGTTCTTC.

The rearrangement joins TRBV9 to TRBJ1-2; 10 bases match TRBD1. The CDR3 length is 16 residues. Germline CDR1 SGDLS, CDR2 YYNGEE. After removal of 3 bases from V and 6 bases from J, the junction contained 11 bases not matched to a gene. This CDR3 reads CASSGTSDRGSHGYTF. For the CDR3, the DNA is TGTGCCAGCAGCGGGACCTCGGACAGGGGGAGCCATGGCTACACCTTC.

This clonotype was recorded a few times. The chain recombines TRBV20-1 with TRBJ2-1; D not certain. In germline, CDR1 is DFQATT, CDR2 SNEGSKA (reference sequence). The CDR3 spans 12 residues. V was cut by 5 bases and J by 6 bases, with 11 bases left in between. CDR3 in DNA: TGCAGTGCTTTTAAGCCGAGCAATGAGCAGTTCTTC. Protein sequence: CSAFKPSNEQFF.

With respect to this clonotype: The junction departs from germline at one end; a sequencing error may be responsible. The chain joins TRBV7-9 to TRBJ2-6; possibly TRBD1 for D (5 bases). CDR1 and CDR2 from the germline V gene are SEHNR and FQNEAQ (reference sequence). This CDR3 comprises 16 residues. DNA for the CDR3: TGTGCCTGCAGCTTAAGGGGAATGGCTGGGGCCAACGTCCTGACTTTC. Its protein is CACSLRGMAGANVLTF.

This clonotype has ten or more counts. In nucleotides, the CDR3 is TGTGCCAGCAGCTTATGGACTAGCGGGAGTTCAGATACGCAGTATTTT. This codes for CASSLWTSGSSDTQYF. The chain employs TRBV11-2 and TRBJ2-3, with 13 bases fitting TRBD2. CDR1 SGHAT and CDR2 FQNNGV come from the germline V gene. The V and J ends lost 2 bases and 4 bases, in that order; junction bases with no gene match: 3. This CDR3 has 16 amino acids.

The chain recombines TRBV12-3 or TRBV12-4 with TRBJ2-7; possibly TRBD1 or TRBD2 for D (5 bases each). CDR3 size: 15 residues. V lost 0 bases and J 7 bases, leaving 16 bases between the germline ends. The CDR3 is CASSLAGDPPWEQYF. CDR3 DNA sequence: TGTGCCAGCAGTTTAGCGGGGGACCCCCCTTGGGAGCAGTACTTC.

This clonotype was detected many times. The CDR3 reads CASSSPERLFQFF. In nucleotides, the CDR3 is TGTGCCAGCAGTTCCCCGGAGAGGTTGTTTCAGTTCTTC. V usage is TRBV6-2 or TRBV6-3 and J usage is TRBJ2-1, with D unclear. There are 13 residues in the CDR3. Germline V gene data show CDR1 as MNHEY and CDR2 as SVGEGT. The germline V and J ends were trimmed by 4 bases and 13 bases, with 17 bases remaining between them.

The rearrangement uses TRBV10-3 and TRBJ2-1; D gene uncertain. With 6 bases removed from V and 6 bases from J, the gap between germline ends came to 12 bases. The CDR3 totals 13 residues. Germline V gene data show CDR1 as ENHRY and CDR2 as SYGVKD. CDR3 sequence reads: CAISADRANEQFF. In DNA, the CDR3 is TGTGCCATCAGCGCAGATAGGGCCAATGAGCAGTTCTTC.

This clonotype was counted many times. V and J are TRBV30 and TRBJ1-1; D is possibly TRBD1 (6 bases). Germline loops: CDR1 GTSNPN, CDR2 SVGIG (reference sequence). Deletions cut 0 bases from V and 0 bases from J, with 17 bases between. The CDR3 runs 17 residues. The DNA for the CDR3 is TGTGCCTGGAGTGTGCAAAGGACAGCATCCATGAACACTGAAGCTTTCTTT. Its translation is CAWSVQRTASMNTEAFF.

The chain joins TRBV28 to TRBJ2-7; D is possibly TRBD1 (6 bases). The V gene's germline CDR1 is MDHEN and CDR2 SYDVKM. The length of the CDR3 is 14 residues. V was pared by 2 bases and J by 3 bases, with 11 bases between. DNA of the CDR3: TGTGCCAGCAGTTTAAGGGGGAGACGCTACGAGCAGTACTTC. The encoded protein is CASSLRGRRYEQYF.

The V and J genes are TRBV5-1 and TRBJ2-7, with 12 bases identical to TRBD1. The length of the CDR3 is 13 residues. V gave up 4 bases and J gave up 9 bases; unmatched junction bases: 5. Germline CDR1 is SGHRS and CDR2 is YFSETQ. CDR3 sequence: CASSLGTGGGQYF. The CDR3 bases are TGCGCCAGCAGCCTCGGGACAGGGGGCGGGCAGTACTTC. Full variable domain (outside the CDR3, taken from reference TRBV5-1 and TRBJ2-7): KAGVTQTPRYLIKTRGQQVTLSCSPISGHRSVSWYQQTPGQGLQFLFEYFSETQRNKGNFPGRFSGRQFSNSRSEMNVSTLELGDSALYLCASSLGTGGGQYFGPGTRLTVT.